This is a list of T cell receptor beta chains from one sample in a study of beta chain features in type 1 diabetes. Measured with immunoSEQ multiplex PCR; TCRdb has only the in-frame clones, and not every one. Among about 150,000 clones listed, around 8.5% were seen once. The specimen was central memory CD4+ T cells from blood. These receptors originate from a man younger than 35 in good health. Both conserved end residues are part of each CDR3. The D gene is left open where the match is weak.

j_call: TRBJ2-5; v_call: TRBV5-4; d_call: TRBD1; cdr3_aa: CASSLQGAIETQYF
j_call: TRBJ2-2; v_call: TRBV25-1; d_call: NA; cdr3_aa: CASGPVNTGELFF
j_call: TRBJ2-1; v_call: TRBV30; d_call: NA; cdr3_aa: CAWSVSRDNEQFF
j_call: TRBJ1-2; v_call: TRBV11-1; d_call: NA; cdr3_aa: CASSPRRGNYGYTF
j_call: TRBJ2-7; v_call: TRBV4-1; d_call: TRBD1; cdr3_aa: CASSQTGTGDEGQYF
j_call: TRBJ2-3; v_call: TRBV9; d_call: TRBD2; cdr3_aa: CASSETSGSVGDTQYF
j_call: TRBJ2-6; v_call: TRBV14; d_call: NA; cdr3_aa: CASSQGLQISSAANVLTF
j_call: TRBJ1-1; v_call: TRBV19; d_call: NA; cdr3_aa: CASSPQGQNTEAFF
j_call: TRBJ2-7; v_call: TRBV18; d_call: NA; cdr3_aa: CASSPDTTGRYEQYF
j_call: TRBJ1-5; v_call: TRBV6-6; d_call: NA; cdr3_aa: CASSEGRSGNQPQHF
j_call: TRBJ1-2; v_call: TRBV7-3; d_call: TRBD1; cdr3_aa: CASSATGDYGYTF
j_call: TRBJ1-5; v_call: TRBV18; d_call: NA; cdr3_aa: CASSLPQQPQHF
j_call: TRBJ1-4; v_call: TRBV9; d_call: TRBD1; cdr3_aa: CASSARGTGNEKLFF
j_call: TRBJ2-7; v_call: TRBV6-6; d_call: TRBD2; cdr3_aa: CASSYSVAGSSYEQYF
j_call: TRBJ2-2; v_call: TRBV30; d_call: TRBD2; cdr3_aa: CAWSVLRPREGGELFF
j_call: TRBJ2-7; v_call: TRBV4-1; d_call: NA; cdr3_aa: CASSQDLREQYF
j_call: TRBJ1-2; v_call: TRBV5-4; d_call: TRBD1; cdr3_aa: CASSPWTGFNYGYTF
j_call: TRBJ1-2; v_call: TRBV4-2; d_call: TRBD1; cdr3_aa: CASSMTGGYTF
j_call: TRBJ2-5; v_call: TRBV19; d_call: NA; cdr3_aa: CASSNGGSQETQYF
j_call: TRBJ2-1; v_call: TRBV11-1; d_call: NA; cdr3_aa: CASSLGQGIYNEQFF
j_call: TRBJ2-1; v_call: TRBV6-5; d_call: TRBD2; cdr3_aa: CAATSGGSSYNEQFF
j_call: TRBJ1-5; v_call: TRBV28; d_call: TRBD1; cdr3_aa: CASSNRGLRSNQPQHF
j_call: TRBJ2-1; v_call: TRBV6-5; d_call: TRBD1; cdr3_aa: CASSKGQGRSNEQFF
j_call: TRBJ2-3; v_call: TRBV4-2; d_call: NA; cdr3_aa: CASSQEGPRAGDSDTQYF
j_call: TRBJ2-5; v_call: TRBV5-1; d_call: TRBD1; cdr3_aa: CASSYGTGKEETQYF
j_call: TRBJ2-1; v_call: TRBV4-2; d_call: TRBD2; cdr3_aa: CASSQDRGLAANNEQFF
j_call: TRBJ1-5; v_call: TRBV30; d_call: TRBD1; cdr3_aa: CAWSVQGEQPQHF
j_call: TRBJ1-1; v_call: TRBV15; d_call: NA; cdr3_aa: CATSFWTGRTEAFF
j_call: TRBJ1-6; v_call: TRBV7-3; d_call: NA; cdr3_aa: CASSLMAGLNSPLHF
j_call: TRBJ1-2; v_call: TRBV7-2; d_call: TRBD1; cdr3_aa: CASSRGQGAEGYTF
j_call: TRBJ1-5; v_call: TRBV2; d_call: TRBD1; cdr3_aa: CASSRQGVNSNQPQHF
j_call: TRBJ2-1; v_call: TRBV29-1; d_call: TRBD2; cdr3_aa: CSGVAGGVEQFF
j_call: TRBJ2-1; v_call: TRBV19; d_call: TRBD2; cdr3_aa: CASSSSGGAFHEQFF
j_call: TRBJ2-7; v_call: TRBV5-1; d_call: TRBD1; cdr3_aa: CASSWGQGTYEQYF
j_call: TRBJ1-4; v_call: TRBV30; d_call: NA; cdr3_aa: CAWRPDRNYEKLFF
j_call: TRBJ2-3; v_call: TRBV19; d_call: NA; cdr3_aa: CASSMTPQGSTDTQYF
j_call: TRBJ2-3; v_call: TRBV6-6; d_call: NA; cdr3_aa: CASRDSGADRVDTQYF